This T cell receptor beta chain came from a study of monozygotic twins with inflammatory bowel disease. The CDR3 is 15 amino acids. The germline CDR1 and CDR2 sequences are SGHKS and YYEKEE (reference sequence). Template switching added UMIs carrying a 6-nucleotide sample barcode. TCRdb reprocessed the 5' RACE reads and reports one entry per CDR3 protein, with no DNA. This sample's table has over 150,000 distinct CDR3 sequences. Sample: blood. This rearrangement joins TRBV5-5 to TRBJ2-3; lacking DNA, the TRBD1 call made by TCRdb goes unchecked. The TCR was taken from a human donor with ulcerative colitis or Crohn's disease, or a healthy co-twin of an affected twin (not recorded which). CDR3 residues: CASSTGQGLADTQYF.